Following are 30 T cell receptor beta chains from one sample sequenced in a study of identical twins. One entry per CDR3 protein, called by TCRdb with MiXCR from the 5' RACE reads. The repertoire has just under 650,000 distinct CDR3 sequences, roughly 7.1% of them found once; the top ten carry 1.6%. These data also featured in a second study, about yellow fever vaccine responses in identical twins.

What was sequenced was PBMCs. Receptor source: a young woman in good health.

The sample holds many counts of this clonotype. The chain is built from TRBV27 and TRBJ2-7; 9 bases agree with TRBD2. The CDR3 loop spans 14 amino acids. The V gene's germline CDR1 is MNHEY and CDR2 SMNVEV (reference sequence). V was clipped by 6 bases and J by 1 base; unmatched bases: 4. DNA for the CDR3: TGTGCCAGCAGAGCCGCGGGAGGGTCCTACGAGCAGTACTTC. Amino acids: CASRAAGGSYEQYF.

The chain employs TRBV19 and TRBJ2-6, with D unresolved. CDR3 length: 12 residues. V gave up 10 bases and J gave up 3 bases, with 7 bases separating them. Germline CDR1 LNHDA, CDR2 SQIVND (reference sequence). Here the CDR3 reads CATMFGANVLTF. CDR3 nucleotides: TGTGCCACCATGTTTGGGGCCAACGTCCTGACTTTC.

This clonotype was picked up a small number of times. The J gene is TRBJ2-3, the V gene TRBV4-1, with 9 bases matching TRBD2. The CDR3 sequence is 16 residues long. V lost 3 bases, J lost 0 bases, and 4 bases stayed unmatched. Germline V lookup: CDR1 MGHRA, CDR2 YSYEKL. CDR3 region: CASSHDAGGSTDTQYF. The DNA for the CDR3 is TGCGCCAGCAGCCACGACGCGGGAGGGAGCACAGATACGCAGTATTTT.

This clonotype was counted only a few times. The CDR3, as DNA: TGTGCCAGCAGCCAAAGGGGCGGGGGGGAAACAGATACGCAGTATTTT. Its protein product is CASSQRGGGETDTQYF. The chain links TRBV3-1 to TRBJ2-3, with 9 bases aligning to TRBD2. The J segment lost 3 bases and the V segment lost 2 bases, leaving 6 bases of the junction unmatched. The CDR3 is 16 residues long. CDR1 and CDR2 (germline): LGHDT, YNNKEL (reference sequence).

The V gene is TRBV7-8, the J gene TRBJ1-6; TRBD1 might be the D (6 bases). The CDR3 has 15 residues. Germline loops: CDR1 SGHVS, CDR2 FQNEAQ. Trimming cost V 5 bases and J 6 bases, with 14 bases left between them. CDR3 amino acids: CASSVTQGSNSPLHF. In nucleotides, the CDR3 is TGTGCCAGCAGCGTTACTCAGGGGTCTAATTCACCCCTCCACTTT. The whole variable domain, filled in from reference TRBV7-8 and TRBJ1-6, reads GAGVSQSPRYKVAKRGQDVALRCDPISGHVSLFWYQQALGQGPEFLTYFQNEAQLDKSGLPSDRFFAERPEGSVSTLKIQRTQQEDSAVYLCASSVTQGSNSPLHFGNGTRLTVT.

The V call is TRBV29-1, the J call TRBJ2-2, with 7 bases lining up with TRBD1. V lost 6 bases and J lost 5; bases outside the gene matches: 6. Germline V gene sequence: CDR1 SQVTM, CDR2 ANQGSEA. The CDR3 is made up of 13 amino acids. CDR3 in DNA: TGCAGCGTAACGGACAGGCGGACCGGGGAGCTGTTTTTT. This gives the protein CSVTDRRTGELFF.

This clonotype showed up just a few times. This chain connects TRBV28 to TRBJ1-6; TRBD1 agrees at 8 bases. The germline CDR1 and CDR2 sequences are MDHEN and SYDVKM. With 7 bases clipped from V and 9 bases from J, the junction kept 8 bases outside the gene matches. CDR3 length: 14 residues. CDR3 bases: TGTGCCAGCACCCGACAGGGGAGGATTTCACCCCTCCACTTT. As protein: CASTRQGRISPLHF.

This clonotype was counted at least ten times. The chain couples TRBV29-1 to TRBJ2-3; possibly TRBD1 for D (6 bases). The germline gives CDR1 SQVTM, CDR2 ANQGSEA. With 7 bases removed from V and 0 bases from J, the gap between germline ends came to 14 bases. This CDR3 region has 14 residues. The CDR3 DNA sequence: TGCAGCGCCCGGGACACTTTTAGCACAGATACGCAGTATTTT. Protein: CSARDTFSTDTQYF.

This clonotype has just a few counts. The CDR3 DNA reads as TGCAGTGCTAGAGGGACTAGCGTGAACACCGGGGAGCTGTTTTTT. As protein: CSARGTSVNTGELFF. The chain has TRBV20-1 and TRBJ2-2; 9 bases match TRBD2. Trimming removed 1 base from V and 1 base from J; junction bases left unmatched: 1. In germline, CDR1 is DFQATT, CDR2 SNEGSKA (reference sequence). This CDR3 contains 15 residues.

This clonotype has at least ten counts. V is TRBV4-1 and J is TRBJ1-5, with 7 bases lining up with TRBD1. This CDR3 comprises 15 residues. The ends lost 4 bases at V and 8 bases at J; junction bases unmatched: 11. CDR1 and CDR2 from the germline V gene are MGHRA and YSYEKL. The CDR3 here is CASSPRDSPMEPQHF. As DNA, the CDR3 is TGCGCCAGCAGCCCCCGGGACAGTCCCATGGAGCCCCAGCATTTT.

This clonotype was counted only a few times. The V gene is TRBV7-6, the J gene TRBJ2-1, with TRBD2 matching over 11 bases. CDR3 size: 18 residues. V was pared by 2 bases and J by 6 bases, with 12 bases of the junction left unmatched. CDR1 and CDR2 (germline): SGHVS, FNYEAQ. The CDR3 nucleotides are TGTGCCAGCAGCTTAATGGGGACTAGCGGACCTCTCGGCAATGAGCAGTTCTTC. It specifies CASSLMGTSGPLGNEQFF. Filled out from reference TRBV7-6 and TRBJ2-1, the complete variable domain reads GAGVSQSPRYKVTKRGQDVALRCDPISGHVSLYWYRQALGQGPEFLTYFNYEAQQDKSGLPNDRFSAERPEGSISTLTIQRTEQRDSAMYRCASSLMGTSGPLGNEQFFGPGTRLTVL.

Note on this clonotype: A much larger clone lies a single base off, so this may be a read error. The CDR3 here is CASSWTGGSGELFF. CDR3 sequence (DNA): TGTGCCAGCAGCTGGACAGGGGGCTCCGGGGAGCTGTTTTTT. The chain links TRBV12-3 or TRBV12-4 to TRBJ2-2; 11 nucleotides align to TRBD1. The CDR3 runs to 14 residues. Trimming removed 6 bases from V and 6 bases from J; junction bases left unmatched: 3.

This clonotype has at least ten counts. The genes are TRBV24-1 and TRBJ2-3; 11 bases match TRBD2. This CDR3 is 15 amino acids long. The V gene end was trimmed by 10 bases and the J gene end by 2 bases; junction bases not matched to a gene: 7. The germline V gene encodes CDR1 KGHDR and CDR2 SFDVKD. CDR3 DNA sequence: TGTGCCACAGCCGGGACTAGCGGTTACACAGATACGCAGTATTTT. Protein sequence: CATAGTSGYTDTQYF.

CDR3 sequence (DNA): TGTGCCAGCAGCTTTGCTGGAGGGAACTACTATGGCTACACCTTC. Amino acids: CASSFAGGNYYGYTF. This chain uses TRBV7-9 with TRBJ1-2; D call uncertain. Germline loops: CDR1 SEHNR, CDR2 FQNEAQ (reference sequence). Trimming removed 3 bases at V and 3 bases at J, with 14 bases between. This CDR3 comprises 15 residues. Drawing the rest from reference TRBV7-9 and TRBJ1-2, the complete variable domain is DTGVSQNPRHKITKRGQNVTFRCDPISEHNRLYWYRQTLGQGPEFLTYFQNEAQLEKSRLLSDRFSAERPKGSFSTLEIQRTEQGDSAMYLCASSFAGGNYYGYTFGSGTRLTVV.

J is TRBJ2-7 and V is TRBV12-3 or TRBV12-4; TRBD1 agrees at 8 bases. Trimming at V came to 5 bases and at J to 0 bases, leaving 21 bases not matched to a gene. This CDR3 spans 20 amino acids. CDR3 coding DNA: TGTGCCAGCAGTCCCGGAAGGACAGGGAGGCTTTTCAGGAGCTCCTACGAGCAGTACTTC. It is translated as CASSPGRTGRLFRSSYEQYF.

This clonotype was recorded a few times. The chain carries TRBV18 and TRBJ2-1; TRBD2 agrees at 10 bases. In germline, CDR1 is KGHSH, CDR2 LQKENI. V lost 0 bases, J lost 7 bases, and 9 bases stayed unmatched. The CDR3 contains 17 residues. CDR3 nucleotides: TGTGCCAGCTCACCACCGATAAGGGGACTAGCGCAAAATGAGCAGTTCTTC. Translating it yields CASSPPIRGLAQNEQFF.

The V gene is TRBV2, the J gene TRBJ2-7; 16 nucleotides align to TRBD2. The CDR3 length is 20 residues. CDR1 is SNHLY, CDR2 FYNNEI, per germline. The J segment lost 2 bases and the V segment lost 2 bases, leaving 12 bases of the junction unmatched. The CDR3 region has the DNA TGTGCCAGCAGTGAACCAGCCGGGACTAGCGGGAGGGCCAACCCCTACGAGCAGTACTTC. This sequence encodes CASSEPAGTSGRANPYEQYF.

The J gene is TRBJ2-1, the V gene TRBV5-6, with 8 bases fitting TRBD2. The CDR3 has 19 residues. V was clipped by 2 bases and J by 2 bases; unmatched bases: 15. Germline lookup yields CDR1 SGHDT and CDR2 YYEEEE. CDR3 loop: CASSFGGLAGQTPYNEQFF. For the CDR3, the DNA is TGTGCCAGCAGCTTTGGGGGGCTAGCGGGTCAAACTCCCTACAATGAGCAGTTCTTC.

Only a few counts were recorded for this clonotype. The chain couples TRBV7-3 to TRBJ2-3; possibly TRBD2 for D (5 bases). Deletions cut 3 bases from V and 4 bases from J, with 8 bases between. From germline, CDR1 is SGHTA and CDR2 FQGTGA. The CDR3 runs to 13 residues. The CDR3, as DNA: TGTGCCAGCAGCTTTGACGGGGCAGATACGCAGTATTTT. Protein sequence: CASSFDGADTQYF.

This clonotype showed up many times. The DNA of the CDR3 is TGTGCCAGCAGCGCCGGGACTAGCAACAATGAGCAGTTCTTC. This translates into CASSAGTSNNEQFF. This chain uses TRBV11-2 with TRBJ2-1; the match to TRBD2 covers 9 bases. V dropped 5 bases and J dropped 5; count of bases not matched to a gene: 4. The CDR3 spans 14 residues. Germline V gene sequence: CDR1 SGHAT, CDR2 FQNNGV.

This chain links TRBV20-1 with TRBJ2-2, with 7 nucleotides matching TRBD1. V shed 6 bases, J shed 1 base, and the junction held 5 bases outside the gene matches. Germline-derived CDR1 and CDR2 are DFQATT and SNEGSKA (reference sequence). The CDR3 length is 14 residues. This CDR3 is CSARTGVNTGELFF. In nucleotides, the CDR3 is TGCAGTGCGAGGACAGGAGTGAACACCGGGGAGCTGTTTTTT.

Only a few counts were recorded for this clonotype. A much more abundant neighbour one base away suggests this may be a read error. The chain couples TRBV3-1 to TRBJ2-1; 9 bases are shared with TRBD2. The germline V gene has CDR1 LGHDT and CDR2 YNNKEL (reference sequence). The junction had 10 bases not matched to a gene; V was cut back by 7 bases and J by 6 bases. CDR3 length: 15 amino acids. The CDR3 here is CASTPRTSAVNEQFF. For the CDR3, the DNA is TGTGCCAGCACCCCTCGGACTAGCGCGGTCAATGAGCAGTTCTTC.

There are many counts of this clonotype. DNA of the CDR3: TGTGCCAGCAGCCAAGATAGGACTAGCTGGGAGACCCAGTACTTC. Protein: CASSQDRTSWETQYF. The chain uses TRBV4-2 and TRBJ2-5; TRBD2 agrees at 8 bases. The CDR3 loop spans 15 amino acids. The V gene's germline CDR1 is LGHNA and CDR2 YNFKEQ. The V segment lost 0 bases and the J segment 5 bases; nucleotides outside the gene matches: 5.

The table lists this clonotype with many counts. The genes are TRBV12-3 or TRBV12-4 and TRBJ2-3, with 8 bases that match TRBD1. V lost 7 bases and J lost 1; bases outside the gene matches: 4. CDR3 length equals 14 residues. CDR3 in amino acids: CASTGTGRTDTQYF. The CDR3 coding sequence is TGTGCCAGCACCGGGACAGGCCGCACAGATACGCAGTATTTT.

This clonotype was counted a few times. The chain uses TRBV23-1 and TRBJ1-2; D possibly corresponds to TRBD1 (6 bases). TRBV23-1 is reported as an ORF; its role is uncertain. This CDR3 has 14 residues. V lost 4 bases to trimming and J lost 7 bases, with 16 bases between them. CDR3 region: CASSRTVRGGGYTF. DNA of the CDR3: TGCGCCAGCAGTCGTACCGTCAGGGGTGGTGGCTACACCTTC.

The chain is built from TRBV6-5 and TRBJ2-5, with TRBD2 identical over 9 bases. The CDR3 has 15 amino acids. The germline CDR1 and CDR2 sequences are MNHEY and SVGAGI. Trimming took 2 bases from V and 2 from J; bases not matched to a gene: 3. CDR3 bases: TGTGCCAGCAGTTACAAGCGGGGGGCTCAAGAGACCCAGTACTTC. It codes for CASSYKRGAQETQYF.

This clonotype has ten or more counts. V is TRBV11-1 and J is TRBJ2-3, with TRBD2 matching over 8 bases. The CDR3 spans 18 residues. Germline V gene data show CDR1 as SGHAT and CDR2 as FQDESV (reference sequence). V shed 8 bases, J shed 0 bases, and the junction held 16 bases outside the gene matches. CDR3 in DNA: TGTGCCAGCCTCCCCGAGTGGCGGGAGGCTTGGAGCACAGATACGCAGTATTTT. Protein sequence: CASLPEWREAWSTDTQYF.

The chain couples TRBV11-2 to TRBJ2-1; D is unresolved. The V end lost 5 bases, the J end lost 5 bases, and 10 bases lay between the germline ends. Germline V gene sequence: CDR1 SGHAT, CDR2 FQNNGV. This CDR3 comprises 13 residues. The CDR3 bases are TGTGCCAGCAGCACTCCGGCCCACAATGAGCAGTTCTTC. Its translation: CASSTPAHNEQFF.

This rearrangement joins TRBV7-9 to TRBJ2-1; D unclear. Germline V gene data show CDR1 as SEHNR and CDR2 as FQNEAQ (reference sequence). This CDR3 is 16 amino acids long. V lost 5 bases, J lost 8 bases, and 22 bases lay in between. The CDR3 bases are TGTGCCAGCAGCCAGAGTTGGGGATTACCCGATTATGAGCAGTTCTTC. Protein product: CASSQSWGLPDYEQFF. Combining the CDR3 with reference TRBV7-9 and TRBJ2-1 gives the whole variable domain DTGVSQNPRHKITKRGQNVTFRCDPISEHNRLYWYRQTLGQGPEFLTYFQNEAQLEKSRLLSDRFSAERPKGSFSTLEIQRTEQGDSAMYLCASSQSWGLPDYEQFFGPGTRLTVL.

The chain employs TRBV5-1 and TRBJ2-5, with 7 bases lining up with TRBD1. V shed 3 bases, J shed 1 base, and the junction held 9 bases outside the gene matches. This CDR3 has 16 residues. Germline V gene lookup returns CDR1 SGHRS and CDR2 YFSETQ. CDR3 sequence: CASSSSGTVAQETQYF. In DNA, the CDR3 is TGCGCCAGCAGCTCTTCCGGGACAGTGGCCCAAGAGACCCAGTACTTC.